A single sample gave rise to the 9 T cell receptor beta chains below, sequenced in a study of early T cells in non-severe SARS-CoV-2 infection. TCRdb reanalysed the 5' RACE reads using MiXCR and keeps one entry per CDR3 protein. The sample contains 55,000 to 75,000 distinct CDR3 sequences, 7% to 8% of which appear only once. The sequenced sample consisted of whole blood. Receptors were obtained from an adult who was a healthcare worker with PCR-confirmed SARS-CoV-2 infection or an uninfected control (not recorded which).

This clonotype has at least ten counts. The chain has TRBV20-1 and TRBJ2-5; D remains ambiguous. The CDR3 contains 12 residues. Deletions cut 6 bases from V and 5 bases from J, with 13 bases between. The germline gives CDR1 DFQATT, CDR2 SNEGSKA (reference sequence). CDR3 loop: CSAYQSGETQYF. The CDR3 nucleotides read TGCAGTGCGTACCAGTCGGGTGAGACCCAGTACTTC.

This clonotype showed up just a few times. The rearrangement links TRBV28 to TRBJ2-7; D gene uncertain. Germline CDR1 is MDHEN and CDR2 is SYDVKM. The CDR3 covers 13 residues. The V and J ends lost 3 bases and 2 bases respectively, with 8 bases between them. CDR3 coding DNA: TGTGCCAGCAGTTTTGGTCGGCCCTACGAGCAGTACTTC. This gives the protein CASSFGRPYEQYF.

The CDR3 bases are TGTGCCACCTTACAGGGAGTTGAGCAGTTCTTC. Amino acids: CATLQGVEQFF. This sequence joins TRBV10-3 and TRBJ2-1; possible D gene TRBD1, 6 bases. This CDR3 has 11 amino acids. Per germline, CDR1 ENHRY and CDR2 SYGVKD. V gave up 10 bases and J gave up 9 bases, with 13 bases separating them.

V is TRBV3-1 and J is TRBJ1-5; maybe TRBD1 (5 bases). The CDR3 is made up of 14 amino acids. V shed 1 base and J shed 3 bases, with 7 bases lying between them. Germline loops: CDR1 LGHDT, CDR2 YNNKEL (reference sequence). In nucleotides, the CDR3 is TGTGCCAGCAGCCAAGCAGGGATCAATCAGCCCCAGCATTTT. Translating gives CASSQAGINQPQHF.

This clonotype has ten or more counts. The J gene is TRBJ1-4, the V gene TRBV7-8; D uncertain. The CDR3 runs 14 residues. CDR1 and CDR2 (germline): SGHVS, FQNEAQ. With 1 base removed from V and 5 bases from J, the gap between germline ends came to 8 bases. The CDR3 region is CASSLGLRNEKLFF. In DNA form, the CDR3 reads TGTGCCAGCAGCTTAGGCCTTAGAAATGAAAAACTGTTTTTT.

This clonotype has ten or more counts. The chain joins TRBV7-9 to TRBJ1-6; D ambiguous. V lost 5 bases to trimming and J lost 15 bases, with 14 bases between them. CDR1 is SEHNR, CDR2 FQNEAQ, per germline (reference sequence). The CDR3 contains 12 residues. The CDR3, as DNA: TGTGCCAGCAGCGTGGATAACAAGGACCTCCACTTT. It translates to CASSVDNKDLHF. Full variable domain (rest looked up from reference TRBV7-9 and TRBJ1-6): DTGVSQNPRHKITKRGQNVTFRCDPISEHNRLYWYRQTLGQGPEFLTYFQNEAQLEKSRLLSDRFSAERPKGSFSTLEIQRTEQGDSAMYLCASSVDNKDLHFGNGTRLTVT.

This clonotype was picked up a small number of times. V and J are TRBV5-1 and TRBJ2-2; a possible D gene is TRBD2 (6 bases). The germline gives CDR1 SGHRS, CDR2 YFSETQ. The CDR3 sequence is 16 residues long. V gave up 0 bases and J gave up 5 bases, with 14 bases separating them. CDR3: CASSLASGRTTGELFF. CDR3 coding DNA: TGCGCCAGCAGCTTGGCTTCAGGGAGGACAACCGGGGAGCTGTTTTTT.

In its sample, this clonotype was seen a few times. The rearrangement links TRBV20-1 to TRBJ1-2; TRBD1 matches at 8 bases. Germline CDR1 reads DFQATT; CDR2 reads SNEGSKA (reference sequence). The CDR3 length is 17 residues. The junction had 11 bases not matched to a gene; V was cut back by 0 bases and J by 2 bases. In nucleotides, the CDR3 is TGCAGTGCTAGAGATCCCGGACAGGGACTACCGAACTATGGCTACACCTTC. It encodes CSARDPGQGLPNYGYTF.

The chain links TRBV2 to TRBJ2-3; TRBD2 agrees at 11 bases. CDR3 length: 16 residues. J lost 2 bases, V lost 4 bases, and 5 bases had no gene match. The germline gives CDR1 SNHLY, CDR2 FYNNEI. The DNA for the CDR3 is TGTGCCAGCAGTGTGGGACTAGCGGCCTACACAGATACGCAGTATTTT. Protein product: CASSVGLAAYTDTQYF.